A single sample gave rise to the 9 T cell receptor beta chains below, sequenced in a study of graft-versus-host responses after intestinal transplantation (dated by TCRdb to about 2021). The sample's time point label, in plain terms: cells obtained before transplantation from donor or recipient. In the mixed lymphocyte reactions, some 200,000 CFSE-labeled pre-transplant responders were plated with some 200,000 irradiated violet-dye-labeled stimulators and cultured for 6 days. Library preparation used the immunoSEQ multiplex PCR assay. This immuneACCESS table, as held by TCRdb, lists in-frame sequences with V and J called but not all clones. Of the missing ones, under half trace to an unresolved V gene in checked studies; the others have no known cause. The sample table contains some 7,400 clones; only one count was recorded for 25% to 35% of them. Around 3.6% of the sample rests with the top ten.

Sequenced here: alloreactive CD8+ T cells from a mixed lymphocyte reaction culture, sampled before transplantation. The sample's cell subset or site label is to be understood as: CFSE-low proliferating T cells sorted from roughly six-day pre-transplant mixed lymphocyte reaction (GvH or HvG direction). The receptors were sampled from a human patient who was an organ donor for intestinal transplantation.

This rearrangement joins TRBV23-1 to TRBJ2-7; maybe TRBD1 (6 bases). TRBV23-1 is designated an ORF whose function remains uncertain. The CDR3 sequence is 14 residues long. The germline V and J ends were trimmed by 8 bases and 2 bases, with 16 bases remaining between them. In DNA form, the CDR3 reads TGCGCCAGCGGGTACCGGGACACCACCTACGAGCAGTACTTC. It encodes CASGYRDTTYEQYF.

On this clone: A read error is the likely source, as a far larger clone sits one nucleotide away. V gene TRBV13 combines with J gene TRBJ2-1; 8 nucleotides match TRBD2. Germline values: CDR1 PRHDT, CDR2 FYEKMQ (reference sequence). The CDR3 consists of 14 residues. The CDR3 sequence is CAGSRITSGNEQFF. For the CDR3, the DNA is TGTGCCGGCAGCCGAATCACTAGCGGCAACGAGCAGTTCTTC. The full variable domain, with the rest looked up from reference TRBV13 and TRBJ2-1, is AAGVIQSPRHLIKEKRETATLKCYPIPRHDTVYWYQQGPGQDPQFLISFYEKMQSDKGSIPDRFSAQQFSDYHSELNMSSLELGDSALYFCAGSRITSGNEQFFGPGTRLTVL.

CDR3 bases: TGTGCCAGCAGCTTACGCCTAGGACAGATTAATTACAATGAGCAGTTCTTC. Translation: CASSLRLGQINYNEQFF. This chain joins TRBV7-6 and TRBJ2-1; TRBD1 is a possible D gene (6 bases). Trimming took off 2 bases at V and 4 bases at J, with 18 bases between the two ends. CDR3 length equals 17 residues. Germline-derived CDR1 and CDR2 are SGHVS and FNYEAQ. Full variable domain (rest looked up from reference TRBV7-6 and TRBJ2-1): GAGVSQSPRYKVTKRGQDVALRCDPISGHVSLYWYRQALGQGPEFLTYFNYEAQQDKSGLPNDRFSAERPEGSISTLTIQRTEQRDSAMYRCASSLRLGQINYNEQFFGPGTRLTVL.

This clone appeared a few times. V usage is TRBV29-1 and J usage is TRBJ2-7, with 12 bases aligning to TRBD2. The germline CDR1 and CDR2 sequences are SQVTM and ANQGSEA. V lost 7 bases, J lost 7 bases, and 5 bases stayed unmatched. The CDR3 contains 12 residues. The CDR3 nucleotides are TGCAGCGCCGGGACTAGCGGGTTGGAGCAGTACTTC. It codes for CSAGTSGLEQYF.

V gene TRBV19 combines with J gene TRBJ1-5; D possibly corresponds to TRBD1 (5 bases). V gave up 5 bases and J gave up 4 bases, with 15 bases separating them. The CDR3 is 15 residues long. Germline assignment: CDR1 LNHDA and CDR2 SQIVND (reference sequence). The CDR3 DNA reads as TGTGCCAGTAGTCAAAATCAGGGTAGTAATCAGCCCCAGCATTTT. It yields the protein CASSQNQGSNQPQHF.

The chain has TRBV4-1 and TRBJ1-2; D is perhaps TRBD1 (5 bases). The CDR3 contains 15 residues. Germline CDR1 and CDR2: MGHRA and YSYEKL. Trimming removed 4 bases at V and 2 bases at J, with 14 bases between. Here the CDR3 DNA reads TGCGCCAGCAGCCTCCTACAGGCTTCAAACTATGGCTACACCTTC. This gives the protein CASSLLQASNYGYTF.

This clone was counted only a few times. The DNA of the CDR3 is TGTGCCAGCAGCCAAGTCCTAGAGGCGGGAGCTCACACCGGGGAGCTGTTTTTT. Amino acids: CASSQVLEAGAHTGELFF. The gene calls are TRBV4-2 and TRBJ2-2, with 7 positions matching TRBD2. J was trimmed by 3 bases and V by 1 base; bases with no gene match: 11. The CDR3 consists of 18 residues. Germline V gives CDR1 LGHNA, CDR2 YNFKEQ.

The chain links TRBV5-1 to TRBJ2-7; D not resolved. The CDR3 has 11 amino acids. Trimming removed 3 bases from V and 12 bases from J, with 13 bases in between. The germline V gene encodes CDR1 SGHRS and CDR2 YFSETQ. The CDR3, as DNA: TGCGCCAGCAGCTCCCCCCCTCGGGTGTACTTC. Encoded protein: CASSSPPRVYF.

The chain carries TRBV28 and TRBJ2-1; 8 bases match TRBD2. After removal of 3 bases from V and 4 bases from J, the junction contained 8 bases not matched to a gene. Germline V gene sequence: CDR1 MDHEN, CDR2 SYDVKM. The CDR3 sequence is 16 residues long. CDR3 in amino acids: CASSFRAASGYNEQFF. In DNA form, the CDR3 reads TGTGCCAGCAGTTTCCGTGCGGCTAGCGGGTACAATGAGCAGTTCTTC.